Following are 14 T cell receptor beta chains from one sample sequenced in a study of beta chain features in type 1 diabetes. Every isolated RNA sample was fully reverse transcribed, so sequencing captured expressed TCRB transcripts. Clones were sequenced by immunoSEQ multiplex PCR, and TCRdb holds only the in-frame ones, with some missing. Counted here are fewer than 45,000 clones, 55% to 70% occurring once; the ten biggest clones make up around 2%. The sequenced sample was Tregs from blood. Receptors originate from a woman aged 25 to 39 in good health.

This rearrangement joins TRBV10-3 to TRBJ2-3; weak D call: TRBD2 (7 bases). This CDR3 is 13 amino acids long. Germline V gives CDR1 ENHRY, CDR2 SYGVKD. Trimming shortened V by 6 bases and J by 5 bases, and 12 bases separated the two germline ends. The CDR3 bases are TGTGCCATCAGAGGGGGGGTTGGAGATACGCAGTATTTT. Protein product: CAIRGGVGDTQYF.

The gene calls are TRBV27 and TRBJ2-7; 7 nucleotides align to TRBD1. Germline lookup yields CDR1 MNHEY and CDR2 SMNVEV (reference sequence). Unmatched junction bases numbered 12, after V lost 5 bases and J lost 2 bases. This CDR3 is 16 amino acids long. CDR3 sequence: CASSRGQTIGTYEQYF. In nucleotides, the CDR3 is TGTGCCAGCAGTAGGGGACAGACTATAGGCACCTACGAGCAGTACTTC.

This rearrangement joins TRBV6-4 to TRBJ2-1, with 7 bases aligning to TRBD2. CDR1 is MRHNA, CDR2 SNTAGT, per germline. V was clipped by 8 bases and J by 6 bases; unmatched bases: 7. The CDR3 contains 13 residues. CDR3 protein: CASGGGAVNEQFF. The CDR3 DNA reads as TGTGCCAGCGGGGGGGGAGCGGTCAATGAGCAGTTCTTC.

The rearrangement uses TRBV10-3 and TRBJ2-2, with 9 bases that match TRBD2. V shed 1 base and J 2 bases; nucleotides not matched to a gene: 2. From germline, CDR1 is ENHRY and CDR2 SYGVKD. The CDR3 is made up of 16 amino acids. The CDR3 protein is CAISELTSGNTGELFF. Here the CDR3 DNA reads TGTGCCATCAGTGAGTTGACTAGCGGTAACACCGGGGAGCTGTTTTTT.

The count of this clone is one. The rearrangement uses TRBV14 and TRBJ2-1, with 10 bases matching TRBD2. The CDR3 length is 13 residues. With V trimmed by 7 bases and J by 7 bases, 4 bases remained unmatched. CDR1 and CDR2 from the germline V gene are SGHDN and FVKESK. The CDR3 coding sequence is TGTGCCAGCACCCAGCGGGAGGGTAATGAGCAGTTCTTC. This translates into CASTQREGNEQFF.

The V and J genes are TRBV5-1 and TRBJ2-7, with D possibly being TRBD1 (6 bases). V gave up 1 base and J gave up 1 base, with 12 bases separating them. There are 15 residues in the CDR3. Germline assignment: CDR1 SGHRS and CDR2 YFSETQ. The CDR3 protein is CASSLIQGDSYEQYF. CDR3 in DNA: TGCGCCAGCAGCTTGATACAGGGCGATTCCTACGAGCAGTACTTC.

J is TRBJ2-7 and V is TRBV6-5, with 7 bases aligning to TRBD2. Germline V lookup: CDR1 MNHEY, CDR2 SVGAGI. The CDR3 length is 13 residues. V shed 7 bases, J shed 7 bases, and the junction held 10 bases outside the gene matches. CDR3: CASNWRELREQYF. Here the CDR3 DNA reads TGTGCCAGCAATTGGCGGGAGCTTCGTGAGCAGTACTTC.

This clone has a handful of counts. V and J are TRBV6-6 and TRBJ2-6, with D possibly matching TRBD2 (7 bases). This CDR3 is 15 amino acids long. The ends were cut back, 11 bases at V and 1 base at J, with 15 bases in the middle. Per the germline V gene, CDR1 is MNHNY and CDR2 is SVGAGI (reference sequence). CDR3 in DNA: TGTGCCGAGGGGGAGGGGAAGTCTGGGGCCAACGTCCTGACTTTC. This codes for CAEGEGKSGANVLTF.

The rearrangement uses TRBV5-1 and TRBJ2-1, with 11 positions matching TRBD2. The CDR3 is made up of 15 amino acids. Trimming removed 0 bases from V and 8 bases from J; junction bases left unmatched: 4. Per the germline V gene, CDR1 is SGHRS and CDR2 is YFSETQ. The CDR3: CASSLVLAGAYEQFF. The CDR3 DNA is TGCGCCAGCAGCTTGGTACTAGCGGGAGCCTATGAGCAGTTCTTC.

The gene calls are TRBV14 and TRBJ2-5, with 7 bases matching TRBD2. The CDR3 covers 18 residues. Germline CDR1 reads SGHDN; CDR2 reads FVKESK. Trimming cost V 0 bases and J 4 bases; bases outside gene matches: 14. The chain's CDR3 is CASSQDLGSGTFGETQYF. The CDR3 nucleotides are TGTGCCAGCAGCCAAGACCTCGGGAGCGGGACTTTCGGAGAGACCCAGTACTTC.

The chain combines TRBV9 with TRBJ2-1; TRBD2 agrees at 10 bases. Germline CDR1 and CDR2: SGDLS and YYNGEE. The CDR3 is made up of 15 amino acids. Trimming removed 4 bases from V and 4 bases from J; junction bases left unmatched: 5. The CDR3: CASSPGTSAYNEQFF. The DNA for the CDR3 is TGTGCCAGCAGCCCCGGGACTAGCGCGTACAATGAGCAGTTCTTC.

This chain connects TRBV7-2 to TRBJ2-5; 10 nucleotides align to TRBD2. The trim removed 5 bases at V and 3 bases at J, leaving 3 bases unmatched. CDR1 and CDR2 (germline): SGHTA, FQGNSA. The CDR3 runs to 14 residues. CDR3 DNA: TGTGCCAGCAGCCCGGGACTAGCGAAAGAGACCCAGTACTTC. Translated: CASSPGLAKETQYF.

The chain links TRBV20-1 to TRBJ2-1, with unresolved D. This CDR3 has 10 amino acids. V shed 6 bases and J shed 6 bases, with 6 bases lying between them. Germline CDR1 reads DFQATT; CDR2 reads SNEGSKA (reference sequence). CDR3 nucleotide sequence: TGCAGTGCCGCGTCCAATGAGCAGTTCTTC. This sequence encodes CSAASNEQFF.

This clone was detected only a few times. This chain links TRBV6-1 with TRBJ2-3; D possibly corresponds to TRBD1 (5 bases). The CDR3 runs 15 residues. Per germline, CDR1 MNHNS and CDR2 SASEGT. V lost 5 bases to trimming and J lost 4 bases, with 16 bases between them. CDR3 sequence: CASSLLFKGADTQYF. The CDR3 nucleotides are TGTGCCAGCAGTTTACTGTTTAAAGGGGCAGATACGCAGTATTTT.